Shown below are 21 T cell receptor beta chains from a single sample sequenced in a study of CXCR3-negative and CXCR3-positive naive CD8 T cells. It was by 5' RACE with UMI labels that the TRB cDNA libraries were prepared. TCRdb reprocessed the 5' RACE reads and reports one entry per CDR3 protein, with no DNA. The sample has 5,000 to 6,500 distinct CDR3 sequences. The sample taken for sequencing was naive CXCR3- CD8+ T cells from blood. This sample's subset: CD45RO-CCR7+CD27+CD95- naive CD8+ T cells lacking CXCR3 (TNR3-). The receptor source for this set is a human donor in good health. Some clones in this sample may be carry-over from other donors' samples.

This clonotype is labeled medium-sized based on frequency. This chain links TRBV29-1 with TRBJ1-2; TCRdb names TRBD1, which stays unverified in the absence of DNA. This CDR3 has 16 residues. In germline, CDR1 is SQVTM, CDR2 ANQGSEA. CDR3: CSVEVTGQTFGYGYTF.

The chain links TRBV29-1 to TRBJ2-2; TCRdb proposes TRBD2, but this gene call is untestable without DNA. From germline, CDR1 is SQVTM and CDR2 ANQGSEA. There are 14 residues in the CDR3. This CDR3 reads CSVTGPRDTGELFF.

This clonotype ranks as medium-sized in terms of frequency. The chain joins TRBV29-1 to TRBJ1-3; TCRdb's D call of TRBD1 is untestable without DNA. There are 13 residues in the CDR3. Germline loops: CDR1 SQVTM, CDR2 ANQGSEA. CDR3 loop: CSVTQGFGNTIYF.

Judged by frequency, this clonotype is medium-sized. The chain recombines TRBV5-1 with TRBJ2-4; TCRdb outputs TRBD2, but without DNA this stays unchecked. The CDR3 runs to 16 residues. Germline assignment: CDR1 SGHRS and CDR2 YFSETQ. The CDR3 spells CASSWLAGEDENIQYF.

This chain links TRBV20-1 with TRBJ2-7; TCRdb lists TRBD1, though no DNA is available to test this call. CDR1 and CDR2 from the germline V gene are DFQATT and SNEGSKA (reference sequence). The CDR3 has 14 residues. The CDR3 region is CSALGQVNSYEQYF.

The chain employs TRBV5-6 and TRBJ1-1; TCRdb's D call, TRBD1, is unchecked because there is no DNA. The CDR3 loop spans 13 amino acids. From germline, CDR1 is SGHDT and CDR2 YYEEEE. The CDR3 reads CASSTGQGTEAFF.

This clonotype is called medium-sized based on its frequency. J is TRBJ2-2 and V is TRBV24-1; checking the TCRdb D call of TRBD1 is not possible without DNA. Per the germline V gene, CDR1 is KGHDR and CDR2 is SFDVKD. This CDR3 comprises 15 residues. CDR3 loop: CATSGPGQNTGELFF.

This chain links TRBV29-1 with TRBJ2-1. The germline V gene has CDR1 SQVTM and CDR2 ANQGSEA. CDR3 size: 13 residues. The CDR3 sequence: CSVEEDYLNEQFF.

The chain joins TRBV7-9 to TRBJ2-7; no DNA is available, so the TRBD1 call from TCRdb remains unchecked. CDR1 and CDR2 (germline): SEHNR, FQNEAQ (reference sequence). The CDR3 is made up of 11 amino acids. This chain's CDR3 is CASTRDPEQYF.

This clonotype is classed as medium-sized by frequency. V gene TRBV12-3 or TRBV12-4 combines with J gene TRBJ2-7; the D call of TRBD1 rests on TCRdb alone, since no DNA is present to check it. The CDR3 has 14 residues. The CDR3 sequence: CASSTRRDGYEQYF.

By frequency, this clonotype is medium-sized. CDR3 amino acids: CSATGRPNTEAFF. The rearrangement joins TRBV29-1 to TRBJ1-1. Germline loops: CDR1 SQVTM, CDR2 ANQGSEA. The CDR3 covers 13 residues.

The rearrangement joins TRBV7-3 to TRBJ2-1. The CDR3 extends over 17 amino acids. Germline loops: CDR1 SGHTA, CDR2 FQGTGA. CDR3 in amino acids: CASSLRSGVVGYNEQFF.

Frequency places this clonotype as medium-sized. This chain connects TRBV6-8 to TRBJ2-1; TCRdb's D call, TRBD1, is unchecked because there is no DNA. The germline V gene has CDR1 MNHGY and CDR2 SAAAGT. The CDR3 is 15 residues long. CDR3 region: CASSYRAGSYNEQFF.

This clonotype ranks as medium-sized in terms of frequency. The rearrangement links TRBV29-1 to TRBJ2-2; TCRdb selects TRBD2, and the lack of DNA leaves this call unchecked. This CDR3 region has 15 residues. Germline CDR1 SQVTM, CDR2 ANQGSEA. The CDR3 here is CSVKEREYDTGELFF.

Judged by frequency, this clonotype is medium-sized. This chain uses TRBV7-9 with TRBJ2-7; absent DNA, TCRdb's TRBD2 call cannot be checked. CDR1 is SEHNR and CDR2 is FQNEAQ in the germline V gene (reference sequence). The CDR3 loop spans 17 amino acids. The chain's CDR3 is CASSPQGEGFRGGEQYF.

This chain uses TRBV29-1 with TRBJ2-7. The CDR3 totals 11 residues. Germline CDR1 SQVTM, CDR2 ANQGSEA. CDR3 loop: CSVVSGYEQYF.

The chain is built from TRBV7-9 and TRBJ2-2; TCRdb's D call of TRBD1 is untestable without DNA. The CDR3 totals 16 residues. Germline CDR1 reads SEHNR; CDR2 reads FQNEAQ (reference sequence). CDR3 in amino acids: CASSLPGRPNTGELFF.

The chain is built from TRBV6-2 or TRBV6-3 and TRBJ2-7; TCRdb names TRBD2, which stays unverified in the absence of DNA. The CDR3 length is 15 residues. The germline V gene has CDR1 MNHEY and CDR2 SVGEGT. CDR3 residues: CASSYSGLADYEQYF.

The genes are TRBV27 and TRBJ2-5; the D call from TCRdb, TRBD2, cannot be confirmed without DNA. The CDR3 is 16 residues long. The germline CDR1 and CDR2 sequences are MNHEY and SMNVEV (reference sequence). CDR3 residues: CASRPTSGGHQETQYF.

The rearrangement joins TRBV5-1 to TRBJ1-1; TCRdb returns TRBD1, unconfirmable since there is no DNA. Germline CDR1 SGHRS, CDR2 YFSETQ. CDR3 length: 17 residues. The CDR3 reads CASSSGTALHMNTEAFF.

This rearrangement joins TRBV20-1 to TRBJ2-7. The V gene's germline CDR1 is DFQATT and CDR2 SNEGSKA (reference sequence). This CDR3 is built from 12 residues. This CDR3 reads CSARNGLYEQYF.